This T cell receptor beta chain came from a study of T cells after yellow fever vaccination. As for the study in general: SMART-Seq v4 Ultra Low Input prepared the low-cell-number fractions.

The 5'RACE template-switching step produced TCR cDNA and added a universal primer site and UMIs. TCRdb reanalysed the 5' RACE reads using MiXCR and keeps one entry per CDR3 protein. The sample consists of 610,000 or so distinct CDR3 sequences, about 12% of them appearing once. Notes on the study in general: Post-booster repertoires again held most primary-vaccination clones (about 96% CD4, 88% CD8). Faster peaking, at day 5 versus 15, marked a secondary response that was weaker.

This CDR3 is built from 15 residues. The germline V gene has CDR1 SGHRS and CDR2 YFSETQ. Trimming cost V 3 bases and J 1 base; bases outside gene matches: 4. This clonotype occurred a few times. Its antigen is currently unknown. This TCR was recovered from a man aged 25 to 40 who received the YFV17D yellow fever vaccine. The source was PBMCs, collected on the day of the yellow fever booster vaccination. The rearrangement links TRBV5-1 to TRBJ2-5, with TRBD2 matching 9 bases. CDR3: CASSSQLAGQETQYF. CDR3 sequence (DNA): TGCGCCAGCAGCTCCCAACTAGCGGGCCAAGAGACCCAGTACTTC.